The entry that follows covers one T cell receptor beta chain sequence. The target antigen is unknown. This record comes from a study of shared clonotypes between healthy human individuals. Study results and limitations: Some clonotypes were shared by all four sorted-subset donors, while others were not shared. The non-shared ones had lower generation probabilities than the shared ones.

Source study methods: From ImmunoSEQ came sequences covering only the junction and carrying no quality scores, so filtering differed. Method: immunoSEQ multiplex PCR; TCRdb's copy keeps in-frame clones and lacks some. That table is the source of V, J and clone size, and D and trimming were worked out from the DNA. The sample includes about 770,000 clones, roughly two thirds seen only once; the top ten take around 1.7%. The donors were adults (healthy and HIV-negative) with no recent acute infections or vaccinations. A split of CD4+ cells into CD45RA+ naive and CD45RA-negative memory subsets was performed. Germline V CDR1 and CDR2: GTSNPN, SVGIG (reference sequence). V was shortened by 0 bases and J by 4 bases, with 11 bases between the two germline ends. This CDR3 is 14 amino acids long.

Sequencing used memory CD4+ T cells sorted from blood. Specified subset: CD45RA-negative fraction. The clonotype comes from a woman aged 25 to 39 in good health. The chain joins TRBV30 to TRBJ2-3, with a weak D call TRBD2 (5 bases). CDR3 DNA sequence: TGTGCCTGGAGTGTAAAGGGCGGGCCAGATACGCAGTATTTT. The encoded protein is CAWSVKGGPDTQYF.